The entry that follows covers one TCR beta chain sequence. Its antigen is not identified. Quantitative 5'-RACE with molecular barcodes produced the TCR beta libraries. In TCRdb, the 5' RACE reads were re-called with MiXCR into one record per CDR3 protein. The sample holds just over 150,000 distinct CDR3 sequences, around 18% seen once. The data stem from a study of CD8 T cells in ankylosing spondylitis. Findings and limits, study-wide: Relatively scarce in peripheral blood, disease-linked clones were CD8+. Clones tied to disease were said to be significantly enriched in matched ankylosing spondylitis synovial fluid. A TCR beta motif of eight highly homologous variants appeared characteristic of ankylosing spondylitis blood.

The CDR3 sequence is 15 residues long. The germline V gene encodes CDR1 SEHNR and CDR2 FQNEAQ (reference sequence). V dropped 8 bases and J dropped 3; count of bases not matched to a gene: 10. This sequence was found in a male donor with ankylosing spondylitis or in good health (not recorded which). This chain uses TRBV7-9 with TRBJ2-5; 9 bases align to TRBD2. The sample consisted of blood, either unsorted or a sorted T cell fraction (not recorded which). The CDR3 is CASSHELAGEETQYF. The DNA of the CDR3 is TGTGCCAGCTCCCACGAGTTAGCGGGAGAAGAGACCCAGTACTTC.